Below, one T cell receptor (beta chain) is given with its context. Antigen specificity is unknown. This specimen comes from a study of T cells after yellow fever vaccination. MiXCR, run by TCRdb on the 5' RACE reads, gives a single entry per CDR3 protein. The sample has around 100,000 distinct CDR3 sequences, 4.5% to 6% seen once. The study's findings and limits: Weaker in magnitude, the secondary response showed a faster peak on day 5 versus 15.

This CDR3 comprises 14 residues. V shed 4 bases and J shed 6 bases, with 13 bases lying between them. Germline loops: CDR1 MNHNY, CDR2 SVGAGI (reference sequence). The clonotype originates from a man aged 18 to 30 who received the YFV17D yellow fever vaccine. Sample: CD8+ T cells sorted from PBMCs, taken 10 days after the yellow fever booster vaccination. This chain links TRBV6-6 with TRBJ2-1; D might be TRBD1 or TRBD2, each matching 7 bases. The CDR3 spells CASSSPRGGNEQFF. CDR3 coding DNA: TGTGCCAGCAGTTCCCCCAGGGGGGGCAATGAGCAGTTCTTC.